This T cell receptor (beta chain) was recovered during a study of blood T cell repertoires in COVID-19. Study-wide background: Italy, Spain and the United States were the sources of the convalescent and acute COVID-19 samples. T cells, B-cell-depleted T cells, or PBMCs provided the cDNA or gDNA that served as material.

Original data processing: The authors estimated nucleated cell counts from reference gene primer amplification. Assay used: immunoSEQ multiplex PCR; TCRdb lists only in-frame clones, some missing. D and trimming were read from the DNA, whereas the V and J calls and clone size are those reported in that table. The data show roughly 77,000 clones, roughly 88% seen once. With 0 bases clipped from V and 6 bases from J, the junction kept 4 bases outside the gene matches. Looked up from germline, CDR1 is SGHRS and CDR2 is YFSETQ. The CDR3 has 16 residues. V is TRBV5-1 and J is TRBJ2-3; 13 bases are shared with TRBD2. The sequence was collected from a human donor in a cohort sampled during active COVID-19. Sequencing was performed on peripheral blood. CDR3 sequence (DNA): TGCGCCAGCAGCTTGGTTGGGACTAGCGGGGAGGATACGCAGTATTTT. Protein: CASSLVGTSGEDTQYF.